Each of the 13 T cell receptor beta chains below was sequenced from the same sample in a study of cytotoxic CD8 clonotypes in ibrutinib-treated CLL. Assay: immunoSEQ multiplex PCR; the TCRdb copy retains only in-frame clones and omits some. This sample has roughly 250,000 clones, with roughly 70% found just once. Sequenced material: PBMCs, taken after 24 months of ibrutinib treatment. The source of these receptors is a human donor with chronic lymphocytic leukemia.

The chain carries TRBV4-3 and TRBJ2-3; 8 bases line up with TRBD2. CDR3 length: 17 residues. Germline loops: CDR1 LGHNA, CDR2 YSLEER. The trim removed 0 bases at V and 6 bases at J, leaving 11 bases unmatched. CDR3 bases: TGCGCCAGCAGCCAAGATCGGGCTAGCGGGCCCTCTGATACGCAGTATTTT. This codes for CASSQDRASGPSDTQYF.

This chain uses TRBV9 with TRBJ2-1; D remains unclear. Germline assignment: CDR1 SGDLS and CDR2 YYNGEE. The V gene lost 0 bases and the J gene lost 10 bases, with 11 bases spanning the gap. The CDR3 is made up of 13 amino acids. The CDR3 DNA reads TGTGCCAGCAGCGTAGAGGTGACTGGGGAGCAGTTCTTC. It specifies CASSVEVTGEQFF.

With regard to this clone: Distinct nucleotide sequences in the sample also encode this CDR3. The rearrangement uses TRBV19 and TRBJ2-7; D not resolved. The CDR3 has 14 amino acids. The germline V gene has CDR1 LNHDA and CDR2 SQIVND (reference sequence). The V end lost 3 bases, the J end lost 0 bases, and 9 bases lay between the germline ends. The CDR3 nucleotides read TGTGCCAGTAGTATTCATGTCAGCTCCTACGAGCAGTACTTC. Amino acid sequence: CASSIHVSSYEQYF.

This clone was detected only a few times. The chain links TRBV7-8 to TRBJ1-5; TRBD1 might be the D (5 bases). From germline, CDR1 is SGHVS and CDR2 FQNEAQ. The CDR3 totals 16 residues. Trimming stripped 1 base from V and 2 bases from J, with 12 bases between. In DNA, the CDR3 is TGTGCCAGCAGCTTAGTGGGGGGGGTTGGCAATCAGCCCCAGCATTTT. Its translation is CASSLVGGVGNQPQHF.

This clone appeared once. J is TRBJ2-7 and V is TRBV27, with 16 bases identical to TRBD2. CDR3 length: 19 amino acids. The germline V gene has CDR1 MNHEY and CDR2 SMNVEV (reference sequence). With V trimmed by 5 bases and J by 0 bases, 10 bases remained unmatched. In nucleotides, the CDR3 is TGTGCCAGCAGTCCACCGGGACTAGCGGGAGGGCACCGCTCCTACGAGCAGTACTTC. Translation gives CASSPPGLAGGHRSYEQYF.

The chain carries TRBV4-3 and TRBJ2-6; TRBD1 matches 7 bases. This CDR3 spans 19 amino acids. With 0 bases clipped from V and 0 bases from J, the junction kept 8 bases outside the gene matches. Germline V gene lookup returns CDR1 LGHNA and CDR2 YSLEER. DNA for the CDR3: TGCGCCAGCAGCCAAGACAATGACAGGGTATACTCTGGGGCCAACGTCCTGACTTTC. The encoded protein is CASSQDNDRVYSGANVLTF.

The rearrangement joins TRBV10-3 to TRBJ1-1; D call uncertain. Trimming shortened V by 5 bases and J by 5 bases, and 15 bases separated the two germline ends. This CDR3 has 14 residues. The germline gives CDR1 ENHRY, CDR2 SYGVKD. CDR3 region: CAISPRENPTEAFF. The CDR3 DNA reads as TGTGCCATCAGTCCAAGGGAAAACCCTACTGAAGCTTTCTTT.

This clone was seen only once. The chain uses TRBV9 and TRBJ2-2, with D possibly being TRBD2 (6 bases). The CDR3 extends over 16 amino acids. Trimming stripped 3 bases from V and 0 bases from J, with 12 bases between. Per the germline V gene, CDR1 is SGDLS and CDR2 is YYNGEE. The CDR3 region is CASSEGTRPNTGELFF. CDR3 nucleotides: TGTGCCAGCAGCGAGGGGACTCGACCGAACACCGGGGAGCTGTTTTTT.

The chain links TRBV28 to TRBJ2-7; a possible D gene is TRBD2 (5 bases). This CDR3 is built from 14 residues. CDR1 and CDR2 (germline): MDHEN, SYDVKM. Trimming took off 8 bases at V and 3 bases at J, with 17 bases between the two ends. The CDR3, as DNA: TGTGCCAGCCAGCGTTACGGGATGAACTACGAGCAGTACTTC. Translating it yields CASQRYGMNYEQYF.

The chain carries TRBV11-2 and TRBJ2-1, with a weak D call TRBD1 (6 bases). Per the germline V gene, CDR1 is SGHAT and CDR2 is FQNNGV. Between the trimmed V and J ends, which lost 6 bases and 16 bases, there was a span of 19 bases. The CDR3 is made up of 12 amino acids. CDR3 residues: CASRNTGLDQFF. The CDR3 nucleotides are TGTGCCAGCAGAAACACAGGGCTCGATCAATTCTTC. Variable domain in full (rest from reference TRBV11-2 and TRBJ2-1): EAGVAQSPRYKIIEKRQSVAFWCNPISGHATLYWYQQILGQGPKLLIQFQNNGVVDDSQLPKDRFSAERLKGVDSTLKIQPAKLEDSAVYLCASRNTGLDQFFGPGTRLTVL.

The chain joins TRBV28 to TRBJ2-7; weak D call: TRBD1 (8 bases). V lost 2 bases to trimming and J lost 7 bases, with 15 bases between them. The CDR3 is 14 amino acids. Germline lookup yields CDR1 MDHEN and CDR2 SYDVKM. CDR3 residues: CASSLNTGGGEQYF. CDR3 nucleotide sequence: TGTGCCAGCAGTTTAAATACAGGGGGAGGGGAGCAGTACTTC.

The CDR3, as DNA: TGTGCCAGCAGCCCAGTGAGGGCGACTGAAGCTTTCTTT. Its protein is CASSPVRATEAFF. This rearrangement joins TRBV14 to TRBJ1-1, with D unresolved. The CDR3 is made up of 13 amino acids. V lost 4 bases, J lost 5 bases, and 11 bases lay in between. Germline V CDR1 and CDR2: SGHDN, FVKESK.

V gene TRBV6-5 combines with J gene TRBJ1-4; D remains unclear. Germline V gene data show CDR1 as MNHEY and CDR2 as SVGAGI. The CDR3 length is 14 residues. The V gene lost 2 bases and the J gene lost 3 bases, with 7 bases spanning the gap. The CDR3: CASSYEGANEKLFF. CDR3 coding DNA: TGTGCCAGCAGTTACGAGGGTGCTAATGAAAAACTGTTTTTT.